These 32 T cell receptor beta chains came from one sample sequenced in a study of control samples from healthy donors and cancer patients. Measured with immunoSEQ multiplex PCR; TCRdb has only the in-frame clones, and not every one. The repertoire includes roughly 70,000 clones, approximately 94% of them detected once, and approximately 3% sits in the top ten. Sequences were obtained from blood. Source of these receptors: a woman in her 30s in good health.

The chain recombines TRBV13 with TRBJ2-5, with 9 bases matching TRBD1. The CDR3 consists of 16 residues. In germline, CDR1 is PRHDT, CDR2 FYEKMQ (reference sequence). The V gene end was trimmed by 0 bases and the J gene end by 5 bases; junction bases not matched to a gene: 7. The CDR3 protein is CASSLGTGQGRETQYF. DNA of the CDR3: TGTGCCAGCAGCTTAGGCACCGGACAGGGGAGGGAGACCCAGTACTTC.

The chain uses TRBV12-3 or TRBV12-4 and TRBJ1-1; D is uncertain. The CDR3 runs to 13 residues. With 5 bases removed from V and 0 bases from J, the gap between germline ends came to 7 bases. In DNA, the CDR3 is TGTGCCAGCAGTCAGATCATGAACACTGAAGCTTTCTTT. Protein: CASSQIMNTEAFF.

The chain carries TRBV27 and TRBJ2-2; 9 bases are shared with TRBD2. The junction had 6 bases not matched to a gene; V was cut back by 9 bases and J by 7 bases. Germline V CDR1 and CDR2: MNHEY, SMNVEV (reference sequence). The CDR3 contains 13 residues. CDR3 residues: CASRLAVGGELFF. DNA for the CDR3: TGTGCCAGTAGACTAGCGGTCGGCGGGGAGCTGTTTTTT.

V is TRBV19 and J is TRBJ1-1; D unresolved. Trimming pared 6 bases from V and 1 base from J, leaving 12 bases between. The CDR3 is made up of 14 amino acids. The V gene's germline CDR1 is LNHDA and CDR2 SQIVND (reference sequence). The CDR3: CASSPWSGNTEAFF. The CDR3 DNA reads as TGTGCCAGTAGCCCCTGGAGCGGGAACACTGAAGCTTTCTTT.

The V gene is TRBV2, the J gene TRBJ2-7; D perhaps matches TRBD1 (6 bases). The CDR3 totals 13 residues. Germline CDR1 SNHLY, CDR2 FYNNEI. Trimming left V 6 bases short and J 5 bases short, with 14 bases between. The CDR3 nucleotides are TGTGCCAGCAGCCCGGCCAGGGGAAACGAGCAGTACTTC. Translated, it gives CASSPARGNEQYF.

The V call is TRBV28, the J call TRBJ2-7; D perhaps matches TRBD2 (7 bases). Trimming stripped 3 bases from V and 6 bases from J, with 18 bases between. The CDR3 runs 15 residues. Germline V CDR1 and CDR2: MDHEN, SYDVKM. The CDR3 spells CASSFSRGGPPEQYF. The CDR3 DNA sequence: TGTGCCAGCAGTTTTTCTAGGGGGGGGCCACCCGAGCAGTACTTC.

The chain links TRBV3-1 (or the pseudogene TRBV3-2) to TRBJ2-5; D not certain. V was trimmed by 8 bases and J by 2 bases, leaving 6 bases between them. CDR3 length: 11 amino acids. Germline V lookup: CDR1 LGHDT, CDR2 YNNKEL (reference sequence). CDR3 loop: CASQRQETQYF. As DNA, the CDR3 is TGTGCCAGCCAGAGGCAAGAGACCCAGTACTTC.

CDR3 bases: TGTGCCAGCAGCCGAACGACAGGTGCGAATCAGCCCCAGCATTTT. Encoded protein: CASSRTTGANQPQHF. The rearrangement joins TRBV11-3 to TRBJ1-5; D might be TRBD1 (6 bases). In germline, CDR1 is SGHNT, CDR2 YENEEA. Trimming stripped 5 bases from V and 4 bases from J, with 15 bases between. This CDR3 region has 15 residues.

This clone was picked up one time. The J gene is TRBJ2-3, the V gene TRBV5-6; 15 bases match TRBD2. V shed 2 bases and J 4 bases; nucleotides not matched to a gene: 11. The CDR3 sequence is 19 residues long. Germline V gene sequence: CDR1 SGHDT, CDR2 YYEEEE. CDR3 sequence (DNA): TGTGCCAGCAGCTTTGTCCCGGGACTAGCGGGGGGCCCCCCAGATACGCAGTATTTT. Its translation is CASSFVPGLAGGPPDTQYF.

With regard to this clone: At one end the junction does not follow the germline gene, possibly because of a read error. J is TRBJ1-2 and V is TRBV28, with TRBD1 matching over 7 bases. From germline, CDR1 is MDHEN and CDR2 SYDVKM. The CDR3 is 15 residues long. CDR3 in DNA: TGTGCCAGCAGGAGAGCAGGGGGGCGGAACTTTGGCTACACCTTC. It specifies CASRRAGGRNFGYTF.

The rearrangement links TRBV7-9 to TRBJ1-2; D unresolved. This CDR3 is 11 amino acids long. Germline V gene sequence: CDR1 SEHNR, CDR2 FQNEAQ (reference sequence). Deletions cut 11 bases from V and 6 bases from J, with 13 bases between. The CDR3 reads CAGRGGDGYTF. DNA of the CDR3: TGTGCCGGGCGCGGCGGCGATGGCTACACCTTC.

V gene TRBV2 combines with J gene TRBJ1-4; D gene unclear. V lost 7 bases and J lost 4, with 13 bases in between. The CDR3 loop spans 14 amino acids. Germline CDR1 and CDR2: SNHLY and FYNNEI. The CDR3 loop is CASITGPFNEKLFF. The CDR3 DNA reads as TGTGCCAGCATTACCGGGCCTTTTAATGAAAAACTGTTTTTT.

This chain uses TRBV7-8 with TRBJ2-2; the match to TRBD1 covers 8 bases. Per germline, CDR1 SGHVS and CDR2 FQNEAQ. The V gene end was trimmed by 4 bases and the J gene end by 1 base; junction bases not matched to a gene: 8. This CDR3 region has 17 residues. CDR3 in DNA: TGTGCCAGCAGCTCACGGACAGGGACACTGAACACCGGGGAGCTGTTTTTT. It translates to CASSSRTGTLNTGELFF.

V is TRBV28 and J is TRBJ2-1; D may be TRBD2 (7 bases). The V end lost 1 base, the J end lost 3 bases, and 13 bases lay between the germline ends. The CDR3 has 16 amino acids. Germline V gives CDR1 MDHEN, CDR2 SYDVKM. The CDR3 reads CASSLLAGAGYNEQFF. The CDR3 DNA sequence: TGTGCCAGCAGTTTATTGGCGGGGGCGGGCTACAATGAGCAGTTCTTC.

The chain couples TRBV30 to TRBJ1-2; 8 bases are a match to TRBD1. Germline CDR1 and CDR2: GTSNPN and SVGIG (reference sequence). The V gene end was trimmed by 3 bases and the J gene end by 4 bases; junction bases not matched to a gene: 1. CDR3 length: 12 amino acids. Here the CDR3 DNA reads TGTGCCTGGAGGACAGGGGCCTATGGCTACACCTTC. It is translated as CAWRTGAYGYTF. Drawing the rest from reference TRBV30 and TRBJ1-2, the complete variable domain is SQTIHQWPATLVQPVGSPLSLECTVEGTSNPNLYWYRQAAGRGLQLLFYSVGIGQISSEVPQNLSASRPQDRQFILSSKKLLLSDSGFYLCAWRTGAYGYTFGSGTRLTVV.

The chain couples TRBV28 to TRBJ1-2, with D unresolved. The germline gives CDR1 MDHEN, CDR2 SYDVKM. The ends were cut back, 1 base at V and 7 bases at J, with 4 bases in the middle. This CDR3 is built from 11 residues. CDR3: CASSLFGGYTF. The CDR3 nucleotides are TGTGCCAGCAGTTTATTTGGTGGCTACACCTTC.

V usage is TRBV6-5 and J usage is TRBJ1-5; maybe TRBD1 (5 bases). Per the germline V gene, CDR1 is MNHEY and CDR2 is SVGAGI. The CDR3 has 14 amino acids. V was trimmed by 4 bases and J by 4 bases, leaving 11 bases between them. CDR3 sequence reads: CASSSRGGNQPQHF. Here the CDR3 DNA reads TGTGCCAGCAGTTCGAGGGGAGGTAATCAGCCCCAGCATTTT.

The rearrangement joins TRBV7-9 to TRBJ1-5; no firm D call. The CDR3 length is 14 residues. V lost 2 bases, J lost 5 bases, and 10 bases lay in between. CDR1 and CDR2 from the germline V gene are SEHNR and FQNEAQ (reference sequence). DNA of the CDR3: TGTGCCAGCAGCTTAAACGAACAGCATCAGCCCCAGCATTTT. As protein: CASSLNEQHQPQHF.

The genes are TRBV9 and TRBJ2-3; D not resolved. Trimming cost V 4 bases and J 0 bases, with 18 bases left between them. The CDR3 runs to 17 residues. The V gene's germline CDR1 is SGDLS and CDR2 YYNGEE. The CDR3 nucleotides read TGTGCCAGCAGCATACGACCTGACTCCCCTAGCACAGATACGCAGTATTTT. Residues: CASSIRPDSPSTDTQYF.

V and J are TRBV28 and TRBJ1-3; D uncertain. The CDR3 runs 14 residues. CDR1 and CDR2 (germline): MDHEN, SYDVKM. Trimming pared 6 bases from V and 3 bases from J, leaving 12 bases between. Here the CDR3 DNA reads TGTGCCAGCAGCTGGACCCGGGGTGGAAACACCATATATTTT. Residues: CASSWTRGGNTIYF.

This rearrangement joins TRBV10-1 to TRBJ2-5; D possibly uses TRBD1 or TRBD2 (5 bases each). This CDR3 is built from 13 residues. Germline V gene sequence: CDR1 WNHNN, CDR2 SYGVQD (reference sequence). V was cut by 2 bases and J by 3 bases, with 7 bases left in between. CDR3 in amino acids: CASSEGTEETQYF. Written as DNA, the CDR3 is TGCGCCAGCAGTGAGGGGACGGAAGAGACCCAGTACTTC.

The chain is built from TRBV25-1 and TRBJ1-4, with D hard to call. Germline loops: CDR1 MGHDK, CDR2 SYGVNS. With 2 bases removed from V and 0 bases from J, the gap between germline ends came to 10 bases. This CDR3 contains 16 residues. The CDR3 loop is CASSEPEATTNEKLFF. In DNA, the CDR3 is TGTGCCAGCAGTGAACCGGAAGCGACAACTAATGAAAAACTGTTTTTT.

The genes are TRBV5-6 and TRBJ2-7; D gene uncertain. V lost 2 bases and J 3 bases, leaving 15 bases between the germline ends. In germline, CDR1 is SGHDT, CDR2 YYEEEE. The CDR3 is 15 residues long. The CDR3, as DNA: TGTGCCAGCAGCTTCCCCGGACCCGTGGACTACGAGCAGTACTTC. Amino acid sequence: CASSFPGPVDYEQYF.

The rearrangement links TRBV6-1 to TRBJ1-6, with D perhaps matching TRBD1 (5 bases). Germline V gene data show CDR1 as MNHNS and CDR2 as SASEGT. The V gene lost 0 bases and the J gene lost 12 bases, with 15 bases spanning the gap. This CDR3 region has 15 residues. The CDR3 region has the DNA TGTGCCAGCAGTGAAGCGCGGGGCGGACCTCTACCCCTCCACTTT. Its protein product is CASSEARGGPLPLHF.

Only one count was recorded for this clone. The rearrangement joins TRBV5-1 to TRBJ2-7; TRBD1 matches at 7 bases. Germline CDR1 reads SGHRS; CDR2 reads YFSETQ. The CDR3 length is 15 residues. V was clipped by 2 bases and J by 2 bases; unmatched bases: 7. CDR3 bases: TGCGCCAGCAGCTTTACGGGACAGACACCCTACGAGCAGTACTTC. Translated: CASSFTGQTPYEQYF.

The V and J genes are TRBV15 and TRBJ1-2; no clear D. Looked up from germline, CDR1 is LNHNV and CDR2 is YYDKDF (reference sequence). The CDR3 is made up of 13 amino acids. Between the trimmed V and J ends, which lost 5 bases and 6 bases, there was a span of 13 bases. CDR3: CATSPDRGDGYTF. CDR3 nucleotides: TGTGCCACCAGCCCGGACCGAGGTGATGGCTACACCTTC.

The J gene is TRBJ2-7, the V gene TRBV18; 7 nucleotides align to TRBD1. Looked up from germline, CDR1 is KGHSH and CDR2 is LQKENI. This CDR3 spans 16 amino acids. The J segment lost 2 bases and the V segment lost 4 bases, leaving 11 bases of the junction unmatched. CDR3 sequence reads: CASSLYSGQPPYEQYF. For the CDR3, the DNA is TGTGCCAGCTCACTTTACTCGGGACAGCCACCCTACGAGCAGTACTTC.

The V and J genes are TRBV9 and TRBJ1-2; D possibly corresponds to TRBD1 (6 bases). Per the germline V gene, CDR1 is SGDLS and CDR2 is YYNGEE. The V and J ends lost 2 bases and 5 bases respectively, with 16 bases between them. The CDR3 totals 15 residues. CDR3 amino acids: CASSVDRGQSYGYTF. CDR3 bases: TGTGCCAGCAGCGTCGACAGAGGACAGTCATATGGCTACACCTTC.

V usage is TRBV3-1 (or the pseudogene TRBV3-2) and J usage is TRBJ2-1; 11 bases map to TRBD2. Germline lookup yields CDR1 LGHDT and CDR2 YNNKEL (reference sequence). There are 18 residues in the CDR3. Losses at the gene ends were 0 bases for V and 8 bases for J; bases not matched to a gene: 12. DNA for the CDR3: TGTGCCAGCAGCCAAGATAATGCTCTAGCGGGGGGAAGGGATGAGCAGTTCTTC. The encoded protein is CASSQDNALAGGRDEQFF.

In DNA, the CDR3 is TGTGCCAGCAGCTCCCTTAAGGGCGGGGAGCAGTTCTTC. Amino acid sequence: CASSSLKGGEQFF. This chain uses TRBV7-9 with TRBJ2-1, with a tentative D call TRBD2 (5 bases). The CDR3 is 13 residues long. V lost 4 bases, J lost 10 bases, and 14 bases lay in between. Germline V gives CDR1 SEHNR, CDR2 FQNEAQ (reference sequence).

The chain recombines TRBV25-1 with TRBJ1-5; TRBD1 aligns across 10 bases. The V segment lost 7 bases and the J segment 8 bases; nucleotides outside the gene matches: 11. The CDR3 covers 15 residues. Germline V lookup: CDR1 MGHDK, CDR2 SYGVNS. DNA for the CDR3: TGTGCCAGCACCCGCGGACAGGGGGGGGGTGAGCCCCAGCATTTT. Translation: CASTRGQGGGEPQHF.

J is TRBJ1-3 and V is TRBV11-2; D is ambiguous. The V end lost 4 bases, the J end lost 0 bases, and 1 base lay between the germline ends. This CDR3 is 12 amino acids long. Germline CDR1 SGHAT, CDR2 FQNNGV. The CDR3 here is CASSYSGNTIYF. The CDR3 bases are TGTGCCAGCAGCTACTCTGGAAACACCATATATTTT. Variable domain in full (rest from reference TRBV11-2 and TRBJ1-3): EAGVAQSPRYKIIEKRQSVAFWCNPISGHATLYWYQQILGQGPKLLIQFQNNGVVDDSQLPKDRFSAERLKGVDSTLKIQPAKLEDSAVYLCASSYSGNTIYFGEGSWLTVV.